Presented here are 5 T cell receptor beta chains from one specimen sequenced in a study of neurological immune-mediated disorders. Time point reported: longitudinal time-point 2. Each CDR3 protein is one row after TCRdb ran MiXCR on the 5' RACE reads. The repertoire has about 80,000 distinct CDR3 sequences, nearly 6% of them found once; the top ten carry roughly 7.3%. The specimen sequenced was PBMCs. These receptor sequences come from a woman aged 55-69 years with multiple sclerosis.

This chain connects TRBV11-3 to TRBJ2-3; 12 bases match TRBD2. Germline V gene data show CDR1 as SGHNT and CDR2 as YENEEA. V shed 3 bases, J shed 2 bases, and the junction held 6 bases outside the gene matches. This CDR3 region has 17 residues. CDR3 bases: TGTGCCAGCAGCTTGGGGACTAGCGGGTTCAACACAGATACGCAGTATTTT. Translated, it gives CASSLGTSGFNTDTQYF. The variable domain in full, completed from reference TRBV11-3 and TRBJ2-3, reads EAGVVQSPRYKIIEKKQPVAFWCNPISGHNTLYWYLQNLGQGPELLIRYENEEAVDDSQLPKDRFSAERLKGVDSTLKIQPAELGDSAVYLCASSLGTSGFNTDTQYFGPGTRLTVL.

This clonotype was seen ten or more times. The V and J genes are TRBV6-6 and TRBJ1-5; no clear D. V shed 5 bases and J shed 1 base, with 12 bases lying between them. The CDR3 extends over 15 amino acids. Germline CDR1 and CDR2: MNHNY and SVGAGI (reference sequence). The CDR3 DNA reads as TGTGCCAGCAGTCCGCCGGACGGAAGCAATCAGCCCCAGCATTTT. This sequence encodes CASSPPDGSNQPQHF.

This clonotype came up many times. The rearrangement uses TRBV5-1 and TRBJ1-1; the match to TRBD1 covers 7 bases. V lost 4 bases to trimming and J lost 5 bases; unmatched junction nucleotides: 11. The CDR3 consists of 15 residues. Per germline, CDR1 SGHRS and CDR2 YFSETQ. The CDR3, as DNA: TGCGCCAGCAGCAAGCTACAGGGGAGTGAGACTGAAGCTTTCTTT. Translation gives CASSKLQGSETEAFF.

V gene TRBV20-1 combines with J gene TRBJ2-3, with D uncertain. The germline gives CDR1 DFQATT, CDR2 SNEGSKA (reference sequence). V was pared by 3 bases and J by 4 bases, with 14 bases between. The length of the CDR3 is 14 residues. The CDR3 loop is CSASYGIESDTQYF. The CDR3 DNA reads as TGCAGTGCTAGTTACGGAATAGAATCAGATACGCAGTATTTT.

This clonotype has a count of ten or more. V and J are TRBV5-1 and TRBJ2-1, with 9 bases identical to TRBD1. The CDR3 consists of 16 residues. In germline, CDR1 is SGHRS, CDR2 YFSETQ. V shed 0 bases and J 0 bases; nucleotides not matched to a gene: 1. The CDR3 bases are TGCGCCAGCAGCTTGGGGGGACAGGGCTCCTACAATGAGCAGTTCTTC. This sequence encodes CASSLGGQGSYNEQFF.